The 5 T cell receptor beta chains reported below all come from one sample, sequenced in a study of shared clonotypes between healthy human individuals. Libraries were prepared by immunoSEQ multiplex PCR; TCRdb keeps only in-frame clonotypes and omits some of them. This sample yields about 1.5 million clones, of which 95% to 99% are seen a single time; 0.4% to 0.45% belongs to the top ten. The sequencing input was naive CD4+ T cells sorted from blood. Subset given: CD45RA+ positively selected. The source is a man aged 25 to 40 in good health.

CDR3 nucleotides: TGTGCCAGCAGTTACTCGAGGCAGGGGGCCGAAAAACTGTTTTTT. Its protein is CASSYSRQGAEKLFF. The chain links TRBV6-5 to TRBJ1-4, with TRBD1 matching 8 bases. CDR3 length: 15 residues. V shed 0 bases and J 8 bases; nucleotides not matched to a gene: 5. Germline-derived CDR1 and CDR2 are MNHEY and SVGAGI.

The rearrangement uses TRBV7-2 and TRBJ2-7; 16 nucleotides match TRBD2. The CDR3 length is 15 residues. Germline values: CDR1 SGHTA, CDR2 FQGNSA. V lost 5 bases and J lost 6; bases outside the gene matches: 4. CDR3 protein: CASSPGLAGGPEQYF. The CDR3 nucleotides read TGTGCCAGCAGCCCGGGACTAGCGGGAGGGCCCGAGCAGTACTTC.

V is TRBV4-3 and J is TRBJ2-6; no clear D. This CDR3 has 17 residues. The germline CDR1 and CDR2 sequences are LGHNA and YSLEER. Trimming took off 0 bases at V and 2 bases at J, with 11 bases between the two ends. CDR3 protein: CASSQDSRTAGANVLTF. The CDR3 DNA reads TGCGCCAGCAGCCAAGATAGTAGGACGGCTGGGGCCAACGTCCTGACTTTC.

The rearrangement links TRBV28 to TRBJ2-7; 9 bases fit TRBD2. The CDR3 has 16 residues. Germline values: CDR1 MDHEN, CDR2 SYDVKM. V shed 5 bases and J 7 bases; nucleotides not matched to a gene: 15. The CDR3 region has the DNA TGTGCCAGCAGTCCGGGACTAGCTGCAAGGTTGGGGGAGCAGTACTTC. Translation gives CASSPGLAARLGEQYF.

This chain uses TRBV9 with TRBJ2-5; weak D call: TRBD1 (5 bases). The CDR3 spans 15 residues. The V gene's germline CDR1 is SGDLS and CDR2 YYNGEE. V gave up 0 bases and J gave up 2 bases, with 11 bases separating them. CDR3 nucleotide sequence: TGTGCCAGCAGCGTAGCCCCCAGGGATCAAGAGACCCAGTACTTC. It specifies CASSVAPRDQETQYF. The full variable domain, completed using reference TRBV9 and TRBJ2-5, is DSGVTQTPKHLITATGQRVTLRCSPRSGDLSVYWYQQSLDQGLQFLIQYYNGEERAKGNILERFSAQQFPDLHSELNLSSLELGDSALYFCASSVAPRDQETQYFGPGTRLLVL.